Presented here are 8 T cell receptor beta chains from one specimen sequenced in a study of regulatory T cells in long-lasting Graves disease. The authors built TCR beta libraries using iRepertoire HTBI primers and Arm-PCR of CDR3 regions. TCRdb called the multiplex PCR reads again in MiXCR, with one record for every CDR3 protein. The sample lists 200,000 to 250,000 distinct CDR3 sequences; about 19% were seen once. Indicated time point: newly diagnosed GD, antithyroid drugs for less than 3 months. RNA extracted from PBMCs served as the sequencing template. This same sample was also taken into another study, of T cells in Graves' hyperthyroidism and ophthalmopathy.

The source material was peripheral blood mononuclear cells (PBMCs), sampled at new diagnosis, from a patient treated with antithyroid drugs. Receptors were obtained from a woman in her 30s with Graves disease.

This clonotype was observed at least ten times. The chain has TRBV20-1 and TRBJ1-4, with D perhaps TRBD1 (5 bases). The CDR3 consists of 15 residues. V dropped 3 bases and J dropped 3 bases, with 14 bases sitting between them. CDR1 and CDR2 from the germline V gene are DFQATT and SNEGSKA (reference sequence). The CDR3 sequence: CSASKSGRANEKLFF. The CDR3 DNA reads TGCAGTGCTAGCAAATCAGGGCGGGCTAATGAAAAACTGTTTTTT.

This clonotype was detected ten times or more. This rearrangement joins TRBV2 to TRBJ2-7, with D possibly TRBD1 on 5 matching bases. This CDR3 region has 12 residues. Trimming removed 5 bases from V and 3 bases from J, with 8 bases in between. Germline V CDR1 and CDR2: SNHLY, FYNNEI. The CDR3 here is CASSTDSYEQYF. CDR3 in DNA: TGTGCCAGCAGTACCGACAGCTACGAGCAGTACTTC. Combining the CDR3 with reference TRBV2 and TRBJ2-7 gives the whole variable domain EPEVTQTPSHQVTQMGQEVILRCVPISNHLYFYWYRQILGQKVEFLVSFYNNEISEKSEIFDDQFSVERPDGSNFTLKIRSTKLEDSAMYFCASSTDSYEQYFGPGTRLTVT.

The sample holds many counts of this clonotype. This chain uses TRBV7-6 with TRBJ2-3; D is unclear. V was pared by 0 bases and J by 9 bases, with 7 bases between. From germline, CDR1 is SGHVS and CDR2 FNYEAQ. The CDR3 sequence is 12 residues long. This CDR3 is CASSLASGTQYF. The CDR3, as DNA: TGTGCCAGCAGCTTAGCGAGTGGAACGCAGTATTTT.

This chain links TRBV5-6 with TRBJ1-4; TRBD1 aligns across 9 bases. The V gene end was trimmed by 2 bases and the J gene end by 8 bases; junction bases not matched to a gene: 4. Germline V gene data show CDR1 as SGHDT and CDR2 as YYEEEE. The CDR3 totals 14 residues. CDR3 region: CASSFGTGNEKLFF. The CDR3 DNA is TGTGCCAGCAGCTTTGGGACAGGGAACGAAAAACTGTTTTTT.

On this clonotype: This may be a read error, as it is one base from a much larger clone. The chain is built from TRBV3-1 and TRBJ2-3; D is perhaps TRBD1 (5 bases). Gene TRBJ1-1 matches the end of the DNA better, so the J call may be wrong. Germline V gene data show CDR1 as LGHDT and CDR2 as YNNKEL (reference sequence). The CDR3 runs to 15 residues. The CDR3 DNA reads as TGTGCCAGCAGCTACCTAAGGAGGGGAGGGAAGGAAGCTTTCTTT. It translates to CASSYLRRGGKEAFF.

Ten or more counts support this clonotype. The rearrangement joins TRBV30 to TRBJ2-2; 9 nucleotides match TRBD1. The ends lost 0 bases at V and 9 bases at J; junction bases unmatched: 8. The CDR3 covers 15 residues. CDR1 is GTSNPN and CDR2 is SVGIG in the germline V gene (reference sequence). In DNA form, the CDR3 reads TGTGCCTGGAGTGTAGTGACAGGGGGAATCTGGGAGCTGTTTTTT. It specifies CAWSVVTGGIWELFF.

The rearrangement joins TRBV20-1 to TRBJ2-3; no reliable D call. The V gene lost 4 bases and the J gene lost 2 bases, with 10 bases spanning the gap. The CDR3 contains 13 residues. In germline, CDR1 is DFQATT, CDR2 SNEGSKA (reference sequence). The CDR3 protein is CSANLRITDTQYF. For the CDR3, the DNA is TGCAGTGCTAATCTCAGAATCACAGATACGCAGTATTTT.

This clonotype was detected many times. This sequence joins TRBV28 and TRBJ2-7; 8 positions agree with TRBD2. This CDR3 has 17 amino acids. V lost 3 bases and J lost 2; bases outside the gene matches: 12. CDR1 and CDR2 (germline): MDHEN, SYDVKM. The CDR3 region has the DNA TGTGCCAGCAGTTTTGCTACCGAGCGGGAGTCGGCCTACGAGCAGTACTTC. Translated, it gives CASSFATERESAYEQYF.